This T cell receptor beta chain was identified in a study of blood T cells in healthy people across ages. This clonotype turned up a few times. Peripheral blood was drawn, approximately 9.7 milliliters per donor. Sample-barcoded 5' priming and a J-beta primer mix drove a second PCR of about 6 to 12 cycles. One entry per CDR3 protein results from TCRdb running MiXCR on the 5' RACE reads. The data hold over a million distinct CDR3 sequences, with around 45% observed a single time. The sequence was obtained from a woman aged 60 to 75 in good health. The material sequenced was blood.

For the CDR3, the DNA is TGTGCCAGCAGTGTCCCTTGGTACCCGGCAGATACGCAGTATTTT. Amino acid sequence: CASSVPWYPADTQYF. The chain uses TRBV6-1 and TRBJ2-3, with unresolved D. In germline, CDR1 is MNHNS, CDR2 SASEGT. The V end was cut by 4 bases, the J end by 4 bases, with 15 bases between. The CDR3 runs to 15 residues.